This TCR beta chain was sequenced for a study of regulatory T cells in long-lasting Graves disease. Study context: New Graves' disease cases had less than 3 months of antithyroid drugs.

Regarding time point: newly diagnosed GD, antithyroid drugs for less than 3 months. From PBMCs, RNA was extracted and then used to make the TCR library. With 7 bases clipped from V and 0 bases from J, the junction kept 10 bases outside the gene matches. The CDR3 covers 18 residues. CDR1 and CDR2 from the germline V gene are MNHEY and SVGEGT. According to the study, TCR beta libraries were built with iRepertoire HTBI primers and CDR3-region Arm-PCR. TCRdb used MiXCR to reprocess the multiplex PCR reads, holding one entry per CDR3 protein. The repertoire includes approximately 310,000 distinct CDR3 sequences, 18% of them detected once, and roughly 40% sits in the top ten. The table lists this clonotype with many counts. As yet, its antigen is unknown. Findings of the study overall: Persistent disease was associated with favored TRBV28 usage and with favored use of TRBJ1-2 and TRBJ2-5.

The origin of this receptor is a female donor with Graves disease. The material was peripheral blood mononuclear cells (PBMCs), obtained at new diagnosis, from a patient treated with antithyroid drugs. The chain recombines TRBV6-2 or TRBV6-3 with TRBJ2-1; TRBD2 matches 12 bases. This CDR3 is CASNLLAGGLDSYNEQFF. CDR3 DNA sequence: TGTGCCAGCAACTTACTAGCGGGAGGTCTTGACTCCTACAATGAGCAGTTCTTC.